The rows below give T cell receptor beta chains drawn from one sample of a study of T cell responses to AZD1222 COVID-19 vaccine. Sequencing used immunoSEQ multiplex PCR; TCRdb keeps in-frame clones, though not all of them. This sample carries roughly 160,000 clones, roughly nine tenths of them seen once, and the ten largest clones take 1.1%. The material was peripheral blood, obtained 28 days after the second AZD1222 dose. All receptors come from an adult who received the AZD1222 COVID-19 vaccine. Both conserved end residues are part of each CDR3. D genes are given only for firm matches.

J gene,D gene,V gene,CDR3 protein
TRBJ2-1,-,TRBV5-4,CASSLRGHIGYNEQFF
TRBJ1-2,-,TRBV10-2,CASSEAGYGYTF
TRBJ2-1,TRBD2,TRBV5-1,CASSLSGLAGAQGGEQFF
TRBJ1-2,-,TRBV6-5,CASSYSGDSNYGYTF
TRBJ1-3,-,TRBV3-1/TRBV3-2,CASSPSRQGNTIYF
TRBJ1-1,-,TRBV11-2,CASSLVVRTEAFF
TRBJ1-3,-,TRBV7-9,CASSLGVGISGNTIYF
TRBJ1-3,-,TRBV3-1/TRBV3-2,CASSRTSSGNTIYF
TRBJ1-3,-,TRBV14,CASGERGTGNTIYF
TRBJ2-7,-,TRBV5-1,CASSLSAGSSYEQYF
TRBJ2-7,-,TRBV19,CASSLRTGGAVYEQYF
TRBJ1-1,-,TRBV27,CASIRTDEAFF
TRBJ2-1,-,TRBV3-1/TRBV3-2,CASSPLGRGNTYNEQFF
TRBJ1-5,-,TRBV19,CASSHTFGKGGQPQHF
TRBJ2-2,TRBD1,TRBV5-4,CASSSYRGQGGELFF
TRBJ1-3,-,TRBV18,CASSPEQLLVTIYF
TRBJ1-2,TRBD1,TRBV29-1,CSVGDRGLTWDGYTF
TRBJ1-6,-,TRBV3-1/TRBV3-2,CASSRIGGAPEPLHF
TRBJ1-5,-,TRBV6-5,CASSSQHQPQHF
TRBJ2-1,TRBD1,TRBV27,CASSFSGGSWNNEQFF
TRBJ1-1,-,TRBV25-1,CASSALRGTNTEAFF
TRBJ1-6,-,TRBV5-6,CASSSGQYPYNSPLHF
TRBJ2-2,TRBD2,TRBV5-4,CASSPRTSGAGELFF
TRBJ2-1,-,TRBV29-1,CSVEDWTEQFF
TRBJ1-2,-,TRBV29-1,CSVRANLNVAGYTF
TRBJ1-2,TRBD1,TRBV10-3,CAISAPFTGGALGYTF
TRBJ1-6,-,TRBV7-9,CASSLTPDSRSPLHF
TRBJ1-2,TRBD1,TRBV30,CAWSENRGYGYTF
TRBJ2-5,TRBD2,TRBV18,CASSPPKIAVAGAEETQYF
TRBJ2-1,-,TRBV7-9,CASSLVLPRGDEQFF
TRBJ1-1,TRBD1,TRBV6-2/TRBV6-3,CASSDQGAPANTEAFF
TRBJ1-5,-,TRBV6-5,CATGPGVRNQPQHF
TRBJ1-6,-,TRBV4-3,CASSQQRGSRDSYNSPLHF
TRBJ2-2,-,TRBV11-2,CASSRPGGPPANTGELFF
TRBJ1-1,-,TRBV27,CASNGGSEAFF
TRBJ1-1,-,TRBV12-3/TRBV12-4,CASSVGRTTEAFF
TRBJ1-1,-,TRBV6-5,CASSYLAGATTEAFF
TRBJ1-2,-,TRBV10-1,CASSDGLNYGYTF
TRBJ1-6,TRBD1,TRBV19,CASSMGPQGAFYNSPLHF
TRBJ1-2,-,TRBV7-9,CASSLEGGWYGYTF
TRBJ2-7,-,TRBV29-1,CSVPTGPFSYEQYF
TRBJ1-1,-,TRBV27,CASSLRRWGRWTEAFF
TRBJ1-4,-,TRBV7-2,CASSLEWGESEKLFF
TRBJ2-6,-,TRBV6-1,CASSEGRAGANVLTF
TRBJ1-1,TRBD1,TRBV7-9,CASSTVPGQGITEAFF
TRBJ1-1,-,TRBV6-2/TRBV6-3,CASSSGNTEAFF
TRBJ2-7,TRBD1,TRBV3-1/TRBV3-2,CASSQWTGGYEQYF
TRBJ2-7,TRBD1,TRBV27,CASSPQTGFGEQYF
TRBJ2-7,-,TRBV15,CATSRGTSLYEQYF
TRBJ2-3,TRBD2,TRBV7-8,CASSPWTSGRIDTQYF
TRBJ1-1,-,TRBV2,CASSDNGGSTEAFF
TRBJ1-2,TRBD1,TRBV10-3,CAISPTGTAGNYGYTF
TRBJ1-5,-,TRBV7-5,CVRSRSGLRYQPQHF
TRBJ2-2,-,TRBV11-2,CASRPRGFANTGELFF
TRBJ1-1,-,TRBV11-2,CASTPLTEAFF
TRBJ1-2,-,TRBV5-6,CASSQGYGYTF
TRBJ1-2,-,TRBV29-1,CSVEDEAGEGYTF
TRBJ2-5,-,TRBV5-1,CASSIRSYQETQYF
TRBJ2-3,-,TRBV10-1,CASSHDSGHGWTDTQYF
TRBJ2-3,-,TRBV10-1,CASEGLPSTDTQYF